Following are 7 T cell receptor beta chains from one sample sequenced in a study of blood T cells in healthy people across ages. The second PCR ran about 6 to 12 cycles with a sample-barcoded 5' primer and J-beta primers. TCRdb reanalysed the 5' RACE reads using MiXCR and keeps one entry per CDR3 protein. The sample yields around 800,000 distinct CDR3 sequences, about half seen once. Material for sequencing was blood. Receptors originate from a man older than 75 in good health.

This clonotype was counted ten times or more. The chain is built from TRBV12-3 or TRBV12-4 and TRBJ2-2; D is undetermined. The length of the CDR3 is 12 residues. V was clipped by 3 bases and J by 1 base, with 0 bases between them. The chain's CDR3 is CASSLNTGELFF. CDR3 DNA: TGTGCCAGCAGTTTGAACACCGGGGAGCTGTTTTTT.

The CDR3 sequence is CASSLAEEHEQFF. The CDR3 DNA reads as TGTGCCAGCAGCTTAGCCGAGGAGCATGAGCAGTTCTTC. V usage is TRBV7-8 and J usage is TRBJ2-1; D is unclear. Per the germline V gene, CDR1 is SGHVS and CDR2 is FQNEAQ. V was shortened by 0 bases and J by 8 bases, with 8 bases between the two germline ends. The CDR3 runs 13 residues.

V gene TRBV4-3 combines with J gene TRBJ1-1; TRBD1 aligns across 8 bases. The CDR3 has 14 amino acids. V shed 1 base, J shed 7 bases, and the junction held 5 bases outside the gene matches. From germline, CDR1 is LGHNA and CDR2 YSLEER. CDR3 amino acids: CASSQGGTGYEAFF. The DNA for the CDR3 is TGCGCCAGCAGCCAAGGAGGGACAGGATATGAAGCTTTCTTT.

The chain has TRBV27 and TRBJ2-5; the match to TRBD2 covers 14 bases. V trimming: 6 bases; J trimming: 5 bases; junction bases outside the gene matches: 14. The germline V gene encodes CDR1 MNHEY and CDR2 SMNVEV (reference sequence). The CDR3 length is 18 residues. This CDR3 reads CASRPTSGRERGYETQYF. The CDR3 nucleotides are TGTGCCAGCAGACCGACTAGCGGGAGGGAACGGGGATATGAGACCCAGTACTTC.

The V call is TRBV12-3 or TRBV12-4, the J call TRBJ1-4, with a possible D match to TRBD1 (6 bases). The V and J ends lost 3 bases and 10 bases respectively, with 15 bases between them. The CDR3 length is 14 residues. CDR3 DNA: TGTGCCAGCAGTTTGCGCAGGGGCAGCGGAAAACTGTTTTTT. Its translation is CASSLRRGSGKLFF.

This sequence joins TRBV12-3 or TRBV12-4 and TRBJ1-5; D not resolved. The CDR3 has 14 residues. Between the trimmed V and J ends, which lost 6 bases and 7 bases, there was a span of 16 bases. CDR3: CASSRRQTGQPQHF. The CDR3 region has the DNA TGTGCCAGCAGCCGTCGGCAAACCGGCCAGCCCCAGCATTTT.

The chain recombines TRBV4-2 with TRBJ2-1; TRBD2 aligns across 13 bases. V was pared by 3 bases and J by 7 bases, with 6 bases of the junction left unmatched. Germline V gives CDR1 LGHNA, CDR2 YNFKEQ. The CDR3 length is 16 residues. In DNA form, the CDR3 reads TGTGCCAGCAGCCAGAGACTAGCGGGAGGAAAAAATGAGCAGTTCTTC. Translation gives CASSQRLAGGKNEQFF.